The clone carrying this T cell receptor beta chain is a singleton in its sample. Deletions cut 6 bases from V and 2 bases from J, with 14 bases between. The CDR3 spans 14 residues. Per the germline V gene, CDR1 is SGHRS and CDR2 is YFSETQ. Measured with immunoSEQ multiplex PCR; TCRdb has only the in-frame clones, and not every one. Here the sample spans around 68,000 clones, about 88% being singletons. The data stem from a study of blood T cell repertoires in COVID-19. Study information: Both acute and convalescent COVID-19 samples were obtained from the United States, Italy and Spain. Sources were T cells, B-cell-depleted T cells, or PBMCs; the material itself was cDNA or gDNA.

This TCR was recovered from a man aged 50 or older with active COVID-19. The chain uses TRBV5-1 and TRBJ1-2, with D possibly matching TRBD1 (6 bases). The specimen was peripheral blood. The CDR3 DNA reads as TGCGCCAGCACCGCAGGGGCTGGGAACTATGGCTACACCTTC. This translates into CASTAGAGNYGYTF.